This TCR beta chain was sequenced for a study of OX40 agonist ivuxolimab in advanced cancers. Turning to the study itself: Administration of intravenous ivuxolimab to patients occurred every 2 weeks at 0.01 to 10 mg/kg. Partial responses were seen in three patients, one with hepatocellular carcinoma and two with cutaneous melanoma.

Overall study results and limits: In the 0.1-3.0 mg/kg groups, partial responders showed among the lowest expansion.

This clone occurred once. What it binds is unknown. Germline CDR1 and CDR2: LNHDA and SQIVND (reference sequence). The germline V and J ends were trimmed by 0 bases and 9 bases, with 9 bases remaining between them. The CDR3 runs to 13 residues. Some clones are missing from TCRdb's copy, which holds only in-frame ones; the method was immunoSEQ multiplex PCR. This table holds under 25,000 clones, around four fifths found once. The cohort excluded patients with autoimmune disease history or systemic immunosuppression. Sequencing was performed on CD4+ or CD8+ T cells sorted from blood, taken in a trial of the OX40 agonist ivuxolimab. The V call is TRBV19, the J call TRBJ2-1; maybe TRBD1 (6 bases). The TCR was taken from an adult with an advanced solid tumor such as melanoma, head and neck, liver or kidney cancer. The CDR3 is CASSIDGTFEQFF. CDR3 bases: TGTGCCAGTAGTATAGATGGGACATTTGAGCAGTTCTTC.